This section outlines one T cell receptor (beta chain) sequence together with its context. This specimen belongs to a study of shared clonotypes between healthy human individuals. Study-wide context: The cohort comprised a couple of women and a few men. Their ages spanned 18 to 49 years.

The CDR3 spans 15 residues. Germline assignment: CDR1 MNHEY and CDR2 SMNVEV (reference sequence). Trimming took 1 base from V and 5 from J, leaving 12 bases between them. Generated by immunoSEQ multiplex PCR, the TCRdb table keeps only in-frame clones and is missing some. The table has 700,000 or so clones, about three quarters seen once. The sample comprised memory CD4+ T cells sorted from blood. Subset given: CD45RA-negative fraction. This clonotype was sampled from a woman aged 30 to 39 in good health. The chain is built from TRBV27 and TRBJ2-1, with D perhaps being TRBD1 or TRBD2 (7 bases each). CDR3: CASSLWAGGDNEQFF. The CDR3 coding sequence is TGTGCCAGCAGTTTATGGGCAGGGGGGGACAATGAGCAGTTCTTC.